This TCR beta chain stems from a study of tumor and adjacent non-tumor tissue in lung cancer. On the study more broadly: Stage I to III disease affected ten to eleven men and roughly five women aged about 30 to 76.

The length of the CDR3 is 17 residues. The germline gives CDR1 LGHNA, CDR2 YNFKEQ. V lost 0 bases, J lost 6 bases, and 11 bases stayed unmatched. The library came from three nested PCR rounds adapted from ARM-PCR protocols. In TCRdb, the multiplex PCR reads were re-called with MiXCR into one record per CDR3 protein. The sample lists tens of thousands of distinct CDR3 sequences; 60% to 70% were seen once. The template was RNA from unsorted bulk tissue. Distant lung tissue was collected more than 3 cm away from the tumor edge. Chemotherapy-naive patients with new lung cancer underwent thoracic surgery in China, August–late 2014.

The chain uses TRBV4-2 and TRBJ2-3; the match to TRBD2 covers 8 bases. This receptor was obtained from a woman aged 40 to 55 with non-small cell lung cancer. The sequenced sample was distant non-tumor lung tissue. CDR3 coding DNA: TGTGCCAGCAGCCAAGAAGGCGCGGGAGGTCCCGAGGATACGCAGTATTTT. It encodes CASSQEGAGGPEDTQYF.